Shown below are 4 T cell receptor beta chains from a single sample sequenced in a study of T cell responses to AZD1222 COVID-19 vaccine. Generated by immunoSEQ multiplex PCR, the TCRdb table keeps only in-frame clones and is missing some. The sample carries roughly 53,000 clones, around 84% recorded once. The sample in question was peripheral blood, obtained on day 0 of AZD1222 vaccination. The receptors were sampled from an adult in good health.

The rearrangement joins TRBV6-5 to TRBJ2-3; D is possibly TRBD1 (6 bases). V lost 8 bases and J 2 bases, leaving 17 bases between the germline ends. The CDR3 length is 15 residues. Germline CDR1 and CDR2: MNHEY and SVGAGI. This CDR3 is CASSNVRGITDTQYF. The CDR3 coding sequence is TGTGCCAGCTCCAACGTCAGGGGAATCACAGATACGCAGTATTTT.

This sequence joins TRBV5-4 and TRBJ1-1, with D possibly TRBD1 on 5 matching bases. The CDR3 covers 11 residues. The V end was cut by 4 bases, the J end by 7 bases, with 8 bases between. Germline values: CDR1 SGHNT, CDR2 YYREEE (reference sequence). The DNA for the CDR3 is TGTGCCAGCAGCGGGGGTGGTGAAGCTTTCTTT. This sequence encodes CASSGGGEAFF.

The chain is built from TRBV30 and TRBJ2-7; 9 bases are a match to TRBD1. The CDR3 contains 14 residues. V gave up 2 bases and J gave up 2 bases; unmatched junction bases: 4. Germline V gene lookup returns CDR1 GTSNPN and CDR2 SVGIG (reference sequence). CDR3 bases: TGTGCCTGGAGTTACAGGGGGCCGACCTACGAGCAGTACTTC. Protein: CAWSYRGPTYEQYF.

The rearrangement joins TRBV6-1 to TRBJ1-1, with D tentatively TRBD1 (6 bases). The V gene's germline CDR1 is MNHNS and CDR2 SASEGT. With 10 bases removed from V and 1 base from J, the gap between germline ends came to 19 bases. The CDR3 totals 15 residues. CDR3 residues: CATDDVGQKNTEAFF. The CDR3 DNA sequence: TGTGCCACCGACGATGTTGGACAGAAGAACACTGAAGCTTTCTTT.